The sequence of this TCR beta chain was determined in a study of T cell responses to AZD1222 COVID-19 vaccine. Trimming took off 6 bases at V and 2 bases at J, with 11 bases between the two ends. This CDR3 is 14 amino acids long. CDR1 and CDR2 (germline): SNHLY, FYNNEI. The table came from immunoSEQ multiplex PCR; TCRdb's copy has only in-frame clones and leaves some out. The sample includes around 150,000 clones, about 91% of them seen just once. Overall study findings and caveats: Spike was spanned by vaccine-associated CD4 TCRs, which were dominant at 160-218 and 743-854.

Details on this clone: The antigen is not known.

The specimen was peripheral blood, collected 28 days after the second AZD1222 dose. The receptor was derived from an adult who received the AZD1222 COVID-19 vaccine. The genes are TRBV2 and TRBJ1-5; D might be TRBD1 (6 bases). CDR3 sequence reads: CASRWDTRNQPQHF. The CDR3 coding sequence is TGTGCCAGCAGATGGGACACGCGCAATCAGCCCCAGCATTTT.